This T cell receptor (beta chain) stems from a study of blood T cell repertoires in COVID-19. Whole-study context: Spain, Italy and the United States supplied samples that represented acute and convalescent COVID-19.

Germline V gives CDR1 SGHAT, CDR2 FQNNGV. Trimming cost V 9 bases and J 6 bases; bases outside gene matches: 10. This CDR3 comprises 15 residues. Repertoires were generated with immunoSEQ multiplex PCR, while TCRdb's copy carries only in-frame clones and drops some. The repertoire holds approximately 230,000 clones, with just over 85% as singletons. This clone was seen a few times. This chain uses TRBV11-2 with TRBJ2-1, with 11 bases lining up with TRBD2. The sample comprised peripheral blood. This clonotype was obtained from a man aged 25-45 years who had recovered from COVID-19. In DNA form, the CDR3 reads TGTGCCAGTACAGAGAGGCTAGCGGGGGGCAATGAGCAGTTCTTC. It specifies CASTERLAGGNEQFF.